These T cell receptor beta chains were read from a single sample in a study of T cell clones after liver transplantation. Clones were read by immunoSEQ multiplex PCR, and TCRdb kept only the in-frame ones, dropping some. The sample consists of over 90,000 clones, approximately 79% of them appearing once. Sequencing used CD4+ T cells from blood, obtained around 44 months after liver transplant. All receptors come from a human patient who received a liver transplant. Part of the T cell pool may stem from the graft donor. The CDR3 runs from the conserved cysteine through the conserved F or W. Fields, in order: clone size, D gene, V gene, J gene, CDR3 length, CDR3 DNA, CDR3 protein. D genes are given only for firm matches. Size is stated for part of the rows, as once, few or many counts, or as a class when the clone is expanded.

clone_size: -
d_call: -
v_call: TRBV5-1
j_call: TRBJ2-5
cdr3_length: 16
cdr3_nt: TGCGCCAGCAGCTTGGGCGCGCTGGAGGGTCAAGAGACCCAGTACTTC
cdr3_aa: CASSLGALEGQETQYF

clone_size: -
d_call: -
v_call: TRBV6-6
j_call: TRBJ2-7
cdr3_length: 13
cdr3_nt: TGTGCCAGCACGGAGGCAGTCTCCTACGAGCAGTACTTC
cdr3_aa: CASTEAVSYEQYF

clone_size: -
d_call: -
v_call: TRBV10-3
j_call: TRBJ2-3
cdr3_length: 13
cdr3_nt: TGTGCCATCTCGGACCCCGAAACAGATACGCAGTATTTT
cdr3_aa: CAISDPETDTQYF

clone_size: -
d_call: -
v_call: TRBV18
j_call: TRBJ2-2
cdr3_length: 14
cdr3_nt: TGTGCCAGCTCCCTACAGGGAAACACCGGGGAGCTGTTTTTT
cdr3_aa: CASSLQGNTGELFF

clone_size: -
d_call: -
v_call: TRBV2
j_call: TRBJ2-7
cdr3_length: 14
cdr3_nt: TGTGCCAGCAGTGGTAGAGGTACGGGCCACGAGCAGTACTTC
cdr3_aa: CASSGRGTGHEQYF

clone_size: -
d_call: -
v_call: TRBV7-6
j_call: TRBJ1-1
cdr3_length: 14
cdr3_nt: TGTGCCAGCAGCTTAGCGGCGGGGAAGACTGAAGCTTTCTTT
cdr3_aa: CASSLAAGKTEAFF

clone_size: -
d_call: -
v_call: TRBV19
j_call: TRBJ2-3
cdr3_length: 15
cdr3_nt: TGTGCCAGTACTGAATCGGGTTTCGGTGCAGATACGCAGTATTTT
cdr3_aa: CASTESGFGADTQYF

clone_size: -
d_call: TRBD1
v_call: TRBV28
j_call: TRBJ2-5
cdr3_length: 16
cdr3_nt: TGTGCCAGCAGTTTCACCGGGACAGGGTCGGGAGAGACCCAGTACTTC
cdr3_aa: CASSFTGTGSGETQYF

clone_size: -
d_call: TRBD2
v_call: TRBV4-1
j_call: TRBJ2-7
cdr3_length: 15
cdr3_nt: TGCGCCAGCAGCCAAGATCGGACTAGCGCCTACGAGCAGTACTTC
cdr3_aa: CASSQDRTSAYEQYF

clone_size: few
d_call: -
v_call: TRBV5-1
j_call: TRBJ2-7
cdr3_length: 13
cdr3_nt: TGCGCCAGCAGCCGGACAGTTTCCTACGAGCAGTACTTC
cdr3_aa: CASSRTVSYEQYF

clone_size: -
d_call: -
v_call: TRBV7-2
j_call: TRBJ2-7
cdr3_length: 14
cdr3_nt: TGTGCCAGCAGCAAGCAGGGGGGCTCCTACGAGCAGTACTTC
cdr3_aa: CASSKQGGSYEQYF

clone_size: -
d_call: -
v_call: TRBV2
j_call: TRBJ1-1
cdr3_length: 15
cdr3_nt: TGTGCCAGCAGTGAAGCGCTTCGAGAGAACACTGAAGCTTTCTTT
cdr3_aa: CASSEALRENTEAFF

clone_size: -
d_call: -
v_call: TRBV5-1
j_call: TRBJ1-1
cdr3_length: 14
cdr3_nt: TGCGCCAGCAGCCGACAGGCCGAGGGCACTGAAGCTTTCTTT
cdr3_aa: CASSRQAEGTEAFF

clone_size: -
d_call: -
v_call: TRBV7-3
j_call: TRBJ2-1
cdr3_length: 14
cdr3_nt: TGTGCCAGCAGCTGGGGGAGTCGGTCAAATGAGCAGTTCTTC
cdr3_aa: CASSWGSRSNEQFF

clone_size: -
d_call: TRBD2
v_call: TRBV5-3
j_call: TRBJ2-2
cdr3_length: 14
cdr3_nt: TGTGCCAGAAGCTCCAAGCGGGGTGTCGGGGAGCTGTTTTTT
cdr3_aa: CARSSKRGVGELFF

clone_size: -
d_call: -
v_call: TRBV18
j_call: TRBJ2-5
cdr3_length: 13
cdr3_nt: TGTGCCAGCTCACCAGGGGACTCGGAGACCCAGTACTTC
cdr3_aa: CASSPGDSETQYF

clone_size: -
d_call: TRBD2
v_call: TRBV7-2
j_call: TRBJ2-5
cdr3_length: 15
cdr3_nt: TGTGCCAGCAGCTTAGAAGCGGGAGGGGGTGAGACCCAGTACTTC
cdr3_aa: CASSLEAGGGETQYF

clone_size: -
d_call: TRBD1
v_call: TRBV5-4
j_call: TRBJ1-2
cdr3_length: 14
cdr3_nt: TGTGCCAGCAGCTTTTTGACAGGGTTGGGTGGCTACACCTTC
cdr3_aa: CASSFLTGLGGYTF

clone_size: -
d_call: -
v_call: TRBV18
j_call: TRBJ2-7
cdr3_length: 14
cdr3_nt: TGTGCCAGCTCACCACTAGGTGATTCGGGCGAGCAGTACTTC
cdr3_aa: CASSPLGDSGEQYF

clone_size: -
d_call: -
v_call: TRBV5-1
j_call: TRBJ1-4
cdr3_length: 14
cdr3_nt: TGCGCCAGCAGCTTGGCGGCCTCGAATGAAAAACTGTTTTTT
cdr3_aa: CASSLAASNEKLFF

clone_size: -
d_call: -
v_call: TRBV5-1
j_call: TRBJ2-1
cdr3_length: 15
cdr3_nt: TGCGCCAGCAGCTTGACGGACACCTCCTACAATGAGCAGTTCTTC
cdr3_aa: CASSLTDTSYNEQFF

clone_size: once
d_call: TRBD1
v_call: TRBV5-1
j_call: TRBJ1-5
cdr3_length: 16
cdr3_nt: TGCGCCAGCAGCCCAACCGGACAGGCCCAGGGGCAGCCCCAGCATTTT
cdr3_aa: CASSPTGQAQGQPQHF

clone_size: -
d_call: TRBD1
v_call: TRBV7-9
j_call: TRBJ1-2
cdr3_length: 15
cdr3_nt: TGTGCCAGCAGCCCGCGGGACAGTTCCCTGGGAGGCTACACCTTC
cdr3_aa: CASSPRDSSLGGYTF

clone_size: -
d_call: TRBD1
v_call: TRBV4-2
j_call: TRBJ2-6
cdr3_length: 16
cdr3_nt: TGTGCCAGCAGCCCGACAGGGGGCTCTGGGGCCAACGTCCTGACTTTC
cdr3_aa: CASSPTGGSGANVLTF

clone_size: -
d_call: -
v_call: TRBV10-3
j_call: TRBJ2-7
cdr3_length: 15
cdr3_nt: TGTGCCATCAGTGGGGGGGACACTGTGTCCTACGAGCAGTACTTC
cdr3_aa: CAISGGDTVSYEQYF

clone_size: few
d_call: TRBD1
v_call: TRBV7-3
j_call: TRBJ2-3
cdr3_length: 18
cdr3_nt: TGTGCCAGCAGCCTAAGGACAGGCCTAACTGCGAGCACAGATACGCAGTATTTT
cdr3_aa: CASSLRTGLTASTDTQYF

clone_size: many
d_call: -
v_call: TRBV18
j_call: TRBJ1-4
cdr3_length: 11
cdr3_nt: TGTGCCAGCTCACCCGCGGAAAAACTGTTTTTT
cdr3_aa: CASSPAEKLFF

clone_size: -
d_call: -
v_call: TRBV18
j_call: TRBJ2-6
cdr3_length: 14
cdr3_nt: TGTGCCAGCTCACCAAGCTCTGGGGCCAACGTCCTGACTTTC
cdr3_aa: CASSPSSGANVLTF

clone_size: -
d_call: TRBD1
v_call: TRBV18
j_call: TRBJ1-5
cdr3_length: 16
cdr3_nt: TGTGCCAGCTCACTAGGTGGGACAGGGACCAATCAGCCCCAGCATTTT
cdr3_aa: CASSLGGTGTNQPQHF

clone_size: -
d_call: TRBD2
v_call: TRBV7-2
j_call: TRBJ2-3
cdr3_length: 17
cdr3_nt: TGTGCCAGCAGCTCATGGACTAGCGGGACCGGCACAGATACGCAGTATTTT
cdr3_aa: CASSSWTSGTGTDTQYF

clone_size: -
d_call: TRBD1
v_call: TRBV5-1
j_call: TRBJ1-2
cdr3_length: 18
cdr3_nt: TGCGCCAGCAGCTTGCGTAGGGACAGTGGAGCCACCAAATATGGCTACACCTTC
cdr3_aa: CASSLRRDSGATKYGYTF

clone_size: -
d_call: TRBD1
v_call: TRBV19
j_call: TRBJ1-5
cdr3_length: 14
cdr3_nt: TGTGCCAGTAGCGGGACAGGCTTTAAGCAGCCCCAGCATTTT
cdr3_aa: CASSGTGFKQPQHF

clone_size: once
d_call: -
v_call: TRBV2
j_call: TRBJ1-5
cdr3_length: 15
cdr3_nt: TGTGCCAGCGGAAGAAGGGACCGGAGCAATCAGCCCCAGCATTTT
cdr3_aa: CASGRRDRSNQPQHF

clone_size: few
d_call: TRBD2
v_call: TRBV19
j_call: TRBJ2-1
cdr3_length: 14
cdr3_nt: TGTGCCAGTAGGTCTAGCGGGAGTGGGAATGAGCAGTTCTTC
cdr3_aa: CASRSSGSGNEQFF

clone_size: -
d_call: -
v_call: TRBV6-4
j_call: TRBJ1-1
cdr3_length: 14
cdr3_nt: TGTGCCAGCAGTGACAGGGAGGGGGACACTGAAGCTTTCTTT
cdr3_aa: CASSDREGDTEAFF

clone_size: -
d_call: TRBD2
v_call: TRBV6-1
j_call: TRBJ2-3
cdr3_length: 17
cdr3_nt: TGTGCCAGCAGTGAAGCGCTTCGGACTAGCGGCACAGATACGCAGTATTTT
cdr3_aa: CASSEALRTSGTDTQYF

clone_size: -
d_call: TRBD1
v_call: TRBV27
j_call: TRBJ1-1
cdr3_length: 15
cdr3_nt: TGTGCCAGCAGGATGACAGGGGCCCCCAACACTGAAGCTTTCTTT
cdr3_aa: CASRMTGAPNTEAFF

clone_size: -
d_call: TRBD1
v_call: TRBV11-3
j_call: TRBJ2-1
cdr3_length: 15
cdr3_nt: TGTGCCAGCAGCTTTCCGGGACAGGGAAACAATGAGCAGTTCTTC
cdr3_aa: CASSFPGQGNNEQFF

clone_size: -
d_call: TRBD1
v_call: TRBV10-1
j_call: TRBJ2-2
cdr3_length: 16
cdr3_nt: TGCGCCAGCAGTGGCCCGGGACAGGGGGCAGCCGGGGAGCTGTTTTTT
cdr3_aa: CASSGPGQGAAGELFF

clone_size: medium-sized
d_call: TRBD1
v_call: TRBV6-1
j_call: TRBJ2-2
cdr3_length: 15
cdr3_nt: TGTGCCAGCAGGGGGGACAGGGGCCCCTCCGGGGAGCTGTTTTTT
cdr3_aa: CASRGDRGPSGELFF

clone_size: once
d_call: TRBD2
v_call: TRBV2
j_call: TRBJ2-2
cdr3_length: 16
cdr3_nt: TGTGCCAGCACGTCCGACGCGGGAGCCTTCACCGGGGAGCTGTTTTTT
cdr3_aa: CASTSDAGAFTGELFF

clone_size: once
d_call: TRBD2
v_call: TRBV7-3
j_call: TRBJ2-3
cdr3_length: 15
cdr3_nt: TGTGCCAGCAGCCCCACTAGCGGGTACACAGATACGCAGTATTTT
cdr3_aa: CASSPTSGYTDTQYF

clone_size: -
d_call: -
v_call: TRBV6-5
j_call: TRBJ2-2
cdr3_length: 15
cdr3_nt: TGTGCCAGCAGTCTCTTTTCGAGCCGAACCGGGGAGCTGTTTTTT
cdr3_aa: CASSLFSSRTGELFF

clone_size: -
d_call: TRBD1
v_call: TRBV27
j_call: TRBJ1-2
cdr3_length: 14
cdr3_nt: TGTGCCAGCAGTCCCCGAACAGGGGGCTATGGCTACACCTTC
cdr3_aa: CASSPRTGGYGYTF

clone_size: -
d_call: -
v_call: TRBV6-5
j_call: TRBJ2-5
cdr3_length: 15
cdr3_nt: TGTGCCAGCAGCCTACTAGGTGGAGGGCAAGAGACCCAGTACTTC
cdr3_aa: CASSLLGGGQETQYF

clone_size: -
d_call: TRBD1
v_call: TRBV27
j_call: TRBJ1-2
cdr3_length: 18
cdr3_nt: TGTGCCAGCAGTTTATATGGGACAGGGGCCTCAGCTAACTATGGCTACACCTTC
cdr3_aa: CASSLYGTGASANYGYTF

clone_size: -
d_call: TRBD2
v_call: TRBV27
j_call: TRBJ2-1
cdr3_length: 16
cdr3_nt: TGTGCCAGCAGTCAAATAGGACTAGCGGGAAAGAATGAGCAGTTCTTC
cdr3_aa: CASSQIGLAGKNEQFF

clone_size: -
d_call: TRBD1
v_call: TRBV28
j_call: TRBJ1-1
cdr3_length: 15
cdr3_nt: TGTGCCAGCAGTTCCCCGGGACAGAAGAACACTGAAGCTTTCTTT
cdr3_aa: CASSSPGQKNTEAFF

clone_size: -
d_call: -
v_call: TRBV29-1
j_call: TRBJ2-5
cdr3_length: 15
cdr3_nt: TGCAGCGTTGGTGGGGCAGGGGGGCGAGGTCAGACCCAGTACTTC
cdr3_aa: CSVGGAGGRGQTQYF

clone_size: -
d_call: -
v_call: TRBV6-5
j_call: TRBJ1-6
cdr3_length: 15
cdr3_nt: TGTGCCAGCAGTTACGGGCAGATGTCTAATTCACCCCTCCACTTT
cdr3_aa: CASSYGQMSNSPLHF